The clone carrying this T cell receptor beta chain was observed a handful of times. The antigen is not known. The data were taken from a study of response to subunit inactivated influenza vaccine. General study results and limits: The authors put forward the suggestion that each seasonal influenza vaccination may bring in only a limited number of new T cells.

MiXCR was run by TCRdb on the RT-PCR reads, yielding one entry per CDR3 protein. The sample lists hundreds of thousands of distinct CDR3 sequences; 12% were seen once. V dropped 5 bases and J dropped 5; count of bases not matched to a gene: 15. This CDR3 spans 16 amino acids. CDR1 is DFQATT, CDR2 SNEGSKA, per germline (reference sequence). This sequence was found in a man aged 50 to 59 who received an inactivated influenza vaccine. The sequenced sample was non-naive T cells sorted from PBMCs, obtained roughly 15 days before vaccination. The chain carries TRBV20-1 and TRBJ2-7; 10 nucleotides line up with TRBD1. CDR3 amino acids: CSARRVTGGLLNEQYF. In DNA, the CDR3 is TGCAGTGCTCGAAGAGTGACAGGGGGCTTGTTGAACGAGCAGTACTTC.